The entry that follows covers one T cell receptor beta chain sequence. Its target is unknown. The V segment lost 5 bases and the J segment 4 bases; nucleotides outside the gene matches: 5. Looked up from germline, CDR1 is SGHTA and CDR2 is FQGTGA. CDR3 length: 16 residues. These data belong to a study of cytomegalovirus exposure and HLA in healthy donors. About the research overall: Of 300 to 500 genotyped donors, approximately 80% clustered with self-reported Caucasian donors.

13 Jbeta primers and 60 Vbeta primers were used for the PCR. Generated by immunoSEQ multiplex PCR, the TCRdb table keeps only in-frame clones and is missing some. The sample contains tens of thousands of clones, about 72% of which appear only once. Regarding the study as a whole: Per a prior analysis, the majority of TCR beta V segments were productive roughly 90% or roughly 30% of the time.

This clonotype was sampled from a woman under 40 in good health and CMV-seropositive. The chain recombines TRBV7-3 with TRBJ2-2; 12 bases fit TRBD1. The sample comprised PBMCs. The CDR3 here is CASSPGTGGRTGELFF. For the CDR3, the DNA is TGTGCCAGCAGCCCTGGGACAGGGGGCCGCACCGGGGAGCTGTTTTTT.